This TCR beta chain was retrieved from a study of beta chain features in type 1 diabetes (dated by TCRdb to 2016 to 2019). With regard to the full study: Mean age, gender distribution, total cell number and subset yield did not differ between patients and healthy donors. The study compared TCRB repertoires of sorted circulating CD4+ T cell subsets between recently diagnosed type 1 diabetes patients and matched healthy donors. Regulatory and stem cell-like memory subsets were obtained from only 8 patients and roughly 8 healthy donors, while naive and central memory subsets were obtained from all 28 donors. A total of roughly 99 million sorted cells were examined across all samples, and the number of cells per subset was strongly correlated with RNA yield.

All of the isolated RNA was reverse transcribed with the High Capacity cDNA Reverse Transcription Kit, so expressed TCRB transcripts were sequenced. Deep immunoSEQ sequencing was performed on naive, central memory and regulatory T cell samples, with an average of around 3.5 million total reads per sample. Sorted cells were lysed in RLT buffer, and RNA was extracted using DNase-treated RNeasy Micro or Mini kits according to cell number. Each cell subset was processed separately to prevent cross-contamination, with patient and healthy donor samples processed together. The immunoSEQ multiplex PCR was used to amplify TCRB sequences from cDNA, generating 87-bp fragments that spanned the CDR3 region. Amplicons were sequenced on the Illumina HiSeq platform. The published analysis was carried out like this. PCR bias was corrected computationally using synthetic template baselines, and reads within Hamming distance 2 were collapsed, with unmergeable singletons discarded. Reads were aligned to IMGT to assign V, D and J genes, CDR3 length, and insertions or deletions at six rearrangement sites. Within each subset, clonotype counts were normalized to sorted cell number, after which true diversity and Gini coefficients were computed with the tcR R package. The overlap coefficient, calculated on TCRB nucleotide sequences, was used to quantify repertoire sharing. As stored in TCRdb, this immuneACCESS dataset retains in-frame rearrangements with V and J assigned. A fraction of the clones does not appear; measured against another copy, unresolved V genes explain less than half of the discrepancy, and the remainder lacks a known reason. V and J calls and clone size are copied from that table; D and trimming were computed from the DNA. Present in this sample are 150,000 to 190,000 clones, over 7.5% of which were seen just once. Jointly, the top ten make up 0.55% to 0.75% of the sample.

Reading the germline V gene (reference sequence) gives CDR1 LNHDA and CDR2 SQIVND. The CDR3 sequence holds 14 residues, the cysteine and phenylalanine included. Only CDR3 DNA is held: 42 bases, read in frame from base 1. From V the trimming removes 5 bases and from J it removes 5 bases, while the gene matches leave 6 bases of the junction unaccounted for. This clone was observed at least ten times. Its antigen remains undetermined. Per-nucleotide qualities are absent, and no much larger clonotype sits a single base away. Beyond this particular receptor, the publication reports: In all four CD4+ subsets, TCRB CDR3 length was moderately but significantly shorter in type 1 diabetes patients. At VDJ recombination sites, type 1 diabetes patients had fewer insertions and more deleted nucleotides, which implies abnormalities in thymic rearrangement. The naive, central memory and regulatory TCRB repertoires appeared to resemble one another more closely among patients than among healthy donors. Because the HLA sub-analyses included only small numbers of individuals, any influence of HLA type on TCRB rearrangement was left unresolved. Because cDNA was sequenced instead of genomic DNA, highly expressing activated cells could be over-represented, though the groups showed no difference in activation or CD3 levels. PCR may preferentially amplify shorter templates, but because patient and control samples were amplified and corrected together, any resulting skew would affect both groups equally.

From each donor, a single peripheral blood sample of approximately 120 mL on average was drawn into heparinised tubes. A BD FACSAria II was used to sort naive, central memory, regulatory and stem cell-like memory CD4+ T cells with a panel that included CD45RO, CCR7, CD25, CD127, CD95 and CD27. Every sorted population had a purity above 95%. PBMCs were separated immediately by Lymphoprep density gradient centrifugation and were stained directly, without being cultured. So that batch effects would be minimized, each experiment stained and sorted samples in pairs, pairing one healthy donor with one patient.

Sequencing was done on a sample of central memory CD4+ T cells from blood. This TCR was recovered from a man younger than 35 in good health. The chain joins TRBV19 to TRBJ2-1; 7 bases in the junction line up with TRBD2. The CDR3 amino acid sequence is: CASSWAGEHNEQFF. The nucleotide sequence reads as follows: TGTGCCAGTAGTTGGGCGGGAGAACACAATGAGCAGTTCTTC.